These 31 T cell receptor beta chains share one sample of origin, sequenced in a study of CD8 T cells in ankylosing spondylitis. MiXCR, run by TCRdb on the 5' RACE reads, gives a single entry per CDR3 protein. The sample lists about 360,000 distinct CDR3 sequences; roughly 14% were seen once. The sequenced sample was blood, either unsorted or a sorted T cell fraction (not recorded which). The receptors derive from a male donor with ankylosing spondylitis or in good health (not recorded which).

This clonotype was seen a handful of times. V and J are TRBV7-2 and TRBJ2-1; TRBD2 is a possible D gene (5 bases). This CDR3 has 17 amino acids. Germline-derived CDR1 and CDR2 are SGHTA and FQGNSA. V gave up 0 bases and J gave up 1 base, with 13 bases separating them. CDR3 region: CASSLASTGRSYNEQFF. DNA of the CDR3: TGTGCCAGCAGCTTAGCTTCAACGGGAAGATCCTACAATGAGCAGTTCTTC.

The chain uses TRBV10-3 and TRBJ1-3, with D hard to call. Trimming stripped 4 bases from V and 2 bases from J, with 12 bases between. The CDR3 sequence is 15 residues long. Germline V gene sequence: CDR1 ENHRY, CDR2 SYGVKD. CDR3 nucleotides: TGTGCCATCAGTGCCCTCGGACTGACTGGAAACACCATATATTTT. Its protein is CAISALGLTGNTIYF.

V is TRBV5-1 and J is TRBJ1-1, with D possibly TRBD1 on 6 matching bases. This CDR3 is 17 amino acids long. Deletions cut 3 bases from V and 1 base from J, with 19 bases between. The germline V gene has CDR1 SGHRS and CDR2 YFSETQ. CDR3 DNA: TGCGCCAGCAGCTGGGGTGGGCCGACAGGACGGAACACTGAAGCTTTCTTT. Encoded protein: CASSWGGPTGRNTEAFF.

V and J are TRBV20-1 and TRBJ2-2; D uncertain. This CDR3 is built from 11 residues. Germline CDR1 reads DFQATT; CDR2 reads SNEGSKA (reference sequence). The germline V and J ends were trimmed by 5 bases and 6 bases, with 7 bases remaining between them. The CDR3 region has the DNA TGCAGTGCTTGGCGGCCCGGGGAGCTGTTTTTT. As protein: CSAWRPGELFF.

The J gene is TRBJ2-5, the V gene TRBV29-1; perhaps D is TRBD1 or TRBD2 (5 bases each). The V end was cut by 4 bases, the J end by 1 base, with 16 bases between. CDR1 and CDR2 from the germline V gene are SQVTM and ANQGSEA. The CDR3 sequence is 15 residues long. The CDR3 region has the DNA TGCAGCGTTGGCCTAGGGACGGGTCCCCAAGAGACCCAGTACTTC. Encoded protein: CSVGLGTGPQETQYF. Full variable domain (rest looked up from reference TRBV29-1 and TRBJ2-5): SAVISQKPSRDICQRGTSLTIQCQVDSQVTMMFWYRQQPGQSLTLIATANQGSEATYESGFVIDKFPISRPNLTFSTLTVSNMSPEDSSIYLCSVGLGTGPQETQYFGPGTRLLVL.

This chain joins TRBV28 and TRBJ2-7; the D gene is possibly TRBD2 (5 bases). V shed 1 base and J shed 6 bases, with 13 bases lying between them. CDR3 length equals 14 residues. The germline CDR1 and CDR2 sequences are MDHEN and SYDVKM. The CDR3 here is CASSLSGVEGEQYF. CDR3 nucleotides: TGTGCCAGCAGTTTATCCGGGGTCGAGGGCGAGCAGTACTTC.

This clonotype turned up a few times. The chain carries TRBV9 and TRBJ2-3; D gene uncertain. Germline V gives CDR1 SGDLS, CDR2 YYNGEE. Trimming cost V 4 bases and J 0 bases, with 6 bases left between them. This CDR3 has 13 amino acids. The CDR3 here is CASSTESTDTQYF. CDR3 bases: TGTGCCAGCAGCACTGAAAGCACAGATACGCAGTATTTT.

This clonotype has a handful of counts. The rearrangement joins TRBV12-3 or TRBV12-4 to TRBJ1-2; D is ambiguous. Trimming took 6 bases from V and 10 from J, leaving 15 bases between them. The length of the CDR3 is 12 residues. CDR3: CASSGDGSIYTF. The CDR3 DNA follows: TGTGCCAGCAGCGGCGACGGTTCTATCTACACCTTC.

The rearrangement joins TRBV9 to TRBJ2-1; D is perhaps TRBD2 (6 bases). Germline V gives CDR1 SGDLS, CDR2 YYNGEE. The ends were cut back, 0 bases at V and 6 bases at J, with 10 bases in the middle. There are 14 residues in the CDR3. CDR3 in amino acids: CASSVAGLPNEQFF. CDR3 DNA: TGTGCCAGCAGCGTAGCGGGACTTCCCAATGAGCAGTTCTTC.

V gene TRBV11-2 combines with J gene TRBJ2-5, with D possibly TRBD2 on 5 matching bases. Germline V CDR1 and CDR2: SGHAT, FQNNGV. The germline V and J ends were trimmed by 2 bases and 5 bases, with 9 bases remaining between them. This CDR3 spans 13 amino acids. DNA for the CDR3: TGTGCCAGCAGCTTACTGACGGGGGAGACCCAGTACTTC. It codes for CASSLLTGETQYF.

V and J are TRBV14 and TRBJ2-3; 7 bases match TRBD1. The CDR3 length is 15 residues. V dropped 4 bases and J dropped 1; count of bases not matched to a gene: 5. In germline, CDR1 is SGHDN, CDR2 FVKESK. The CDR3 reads CASSLRGHGTDTQYF. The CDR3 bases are TGTGCCAGCAGCCTAAGGGGGCACGGCACAGATACGCAGTATTTT.

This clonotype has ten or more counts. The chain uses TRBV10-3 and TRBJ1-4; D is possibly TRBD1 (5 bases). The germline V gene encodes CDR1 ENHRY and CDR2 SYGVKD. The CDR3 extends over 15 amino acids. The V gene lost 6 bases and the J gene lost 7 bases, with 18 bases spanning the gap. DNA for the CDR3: TGTGCCATCAGCCCGACGGGAGGGGAAGTTGAAAAACTGTTTTTT. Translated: CAISPTGGEVEKLFF.

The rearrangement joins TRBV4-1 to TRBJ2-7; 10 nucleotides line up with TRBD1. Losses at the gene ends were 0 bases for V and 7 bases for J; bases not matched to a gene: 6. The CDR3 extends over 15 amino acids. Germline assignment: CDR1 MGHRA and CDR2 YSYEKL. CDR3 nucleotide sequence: TGCGCCAGCAGCCAAGATGAGGGACAGGGGCTAGAGCAGTACTTC. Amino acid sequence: CASSQDEGQGLEQYF.

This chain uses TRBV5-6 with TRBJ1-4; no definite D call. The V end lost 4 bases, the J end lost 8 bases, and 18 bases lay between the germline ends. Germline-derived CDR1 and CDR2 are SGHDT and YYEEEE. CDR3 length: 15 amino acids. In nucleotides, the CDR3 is TGTGCCAGCAGCGACTTGGGCCTCGGTGGAGAAAAACTGTTTTTT. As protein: CASSDLGLGGEKLFF.

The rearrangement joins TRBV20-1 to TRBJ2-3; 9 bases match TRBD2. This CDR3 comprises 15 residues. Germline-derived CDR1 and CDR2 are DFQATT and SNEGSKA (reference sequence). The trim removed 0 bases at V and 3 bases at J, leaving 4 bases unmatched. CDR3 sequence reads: CSARDAGGPTDTQYF. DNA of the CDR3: TGCAGTGCTAGAGATGCGGGGGGGCCAACAGATACGCAGTATTTT.

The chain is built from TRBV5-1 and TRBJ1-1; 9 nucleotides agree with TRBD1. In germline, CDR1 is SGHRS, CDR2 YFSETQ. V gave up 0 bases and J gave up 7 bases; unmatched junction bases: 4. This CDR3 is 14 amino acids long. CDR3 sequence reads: CASSLETGQGEAFF. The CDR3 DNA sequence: TGCGCCAGCAGCTTGGAAACGGGACAGGGTGAAGCTTTCTTT.

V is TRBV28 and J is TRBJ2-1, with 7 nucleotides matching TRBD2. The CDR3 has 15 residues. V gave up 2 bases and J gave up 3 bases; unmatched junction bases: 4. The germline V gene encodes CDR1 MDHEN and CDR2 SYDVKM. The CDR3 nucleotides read TGTGCCAGCAGTTTAGGCGGGAGTGTCTACAATGAGCAGTTCTTC. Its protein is CASSLGGSVYNEQFF.

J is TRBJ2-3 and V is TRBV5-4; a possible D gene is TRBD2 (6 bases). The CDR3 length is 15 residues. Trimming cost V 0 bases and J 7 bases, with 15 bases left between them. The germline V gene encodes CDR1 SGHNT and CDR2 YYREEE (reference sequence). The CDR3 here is CASSLVGGGRNTQYF. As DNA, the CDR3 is TGTGCCAGCAGCTTGGTAGGTGGAGGGAGGAATACGCAGTATTTT. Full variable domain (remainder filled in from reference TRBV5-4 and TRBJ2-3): ETGVTQSPTHLIKTRGQQVTLRCSSQSGHNTVSWYQQALGQGPQFIFQYYREEENGRGNFPPRFSGLQFPNYSSELNVNALELDDSALYLCASSLVGGGRNTQYFGPGTRLTVL.

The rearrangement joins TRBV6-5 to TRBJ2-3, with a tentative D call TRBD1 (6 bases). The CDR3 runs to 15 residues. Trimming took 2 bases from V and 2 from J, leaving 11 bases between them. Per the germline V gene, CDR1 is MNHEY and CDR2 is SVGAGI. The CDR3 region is CASSYISGATDTQYF. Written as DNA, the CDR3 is TGTGCCAGCAGTTACATTTCAGGGGCCACAGATACGCAGTATTTT.

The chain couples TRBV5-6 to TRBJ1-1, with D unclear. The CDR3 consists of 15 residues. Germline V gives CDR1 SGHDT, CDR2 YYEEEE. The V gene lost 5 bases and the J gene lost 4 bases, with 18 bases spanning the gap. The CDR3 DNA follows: TGTGCCAGCAGTCCCGGTGACGTCCGGGTCACTGAAGCTTTCTTT. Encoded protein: CASSPGDVRVTEAFF.

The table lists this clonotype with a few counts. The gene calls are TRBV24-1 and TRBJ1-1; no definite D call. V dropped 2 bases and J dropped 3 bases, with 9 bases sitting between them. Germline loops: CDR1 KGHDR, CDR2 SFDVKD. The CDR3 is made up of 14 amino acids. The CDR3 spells CATSDSRWDTEAFF. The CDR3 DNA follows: TGTGCCACCAGTGATTCCAGGTGGGACACTGAAGCTTTCTTT.

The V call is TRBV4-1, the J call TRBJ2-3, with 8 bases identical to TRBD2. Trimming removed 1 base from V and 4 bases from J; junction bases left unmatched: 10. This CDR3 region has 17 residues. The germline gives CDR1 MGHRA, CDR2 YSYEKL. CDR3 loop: CASSQASTGGPSDTQYF. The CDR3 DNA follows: TGCGCCAGCAGCCAAGCGTCGACGGGGGGGCCTTCAGATACGCAGTATTTT.

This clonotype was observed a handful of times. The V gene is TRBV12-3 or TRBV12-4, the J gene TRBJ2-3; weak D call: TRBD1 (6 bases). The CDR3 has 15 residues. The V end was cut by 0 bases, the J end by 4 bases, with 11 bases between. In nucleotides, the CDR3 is TGTGCCAGCAGTTTAGCACAGGGCGGCGCAGATACGCAGTATTTT. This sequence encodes CASSLAQGGADTQYF.

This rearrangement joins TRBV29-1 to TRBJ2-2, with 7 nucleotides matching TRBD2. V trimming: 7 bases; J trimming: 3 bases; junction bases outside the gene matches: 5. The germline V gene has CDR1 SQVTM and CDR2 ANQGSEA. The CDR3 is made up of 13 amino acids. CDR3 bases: TGCAGCGCCGGGACTATGGACACCGGGGAGCTGTTTTTT. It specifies CSAGTMDTGELFF.

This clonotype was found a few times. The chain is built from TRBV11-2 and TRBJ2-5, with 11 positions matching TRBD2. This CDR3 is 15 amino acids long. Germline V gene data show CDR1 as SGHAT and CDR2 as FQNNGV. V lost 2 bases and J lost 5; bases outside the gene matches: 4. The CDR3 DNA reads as TGTGCCAGCAGCTTACTAGCGGGGGGTGGGGAGACCCAGTACTTC. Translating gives CASSLLAGGGETQYF.

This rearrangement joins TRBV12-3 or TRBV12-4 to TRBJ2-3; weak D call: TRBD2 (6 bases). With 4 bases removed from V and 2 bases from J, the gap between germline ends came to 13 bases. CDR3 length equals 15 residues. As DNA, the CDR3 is TGTGCCAGCAGTTGGGGCGGGGCCTACACAGATACGCAGTATTTT. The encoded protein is CASSWGGAYTDTQYF.

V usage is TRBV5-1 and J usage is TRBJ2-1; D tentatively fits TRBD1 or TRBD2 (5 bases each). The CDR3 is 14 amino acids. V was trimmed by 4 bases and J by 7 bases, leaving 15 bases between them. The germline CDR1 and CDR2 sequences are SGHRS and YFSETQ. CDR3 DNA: TGCGCCAGCAGCGGACCGGGGCGGGTGAATGAGCAGTTCTTC. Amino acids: CASSGPGRVNEQFF.

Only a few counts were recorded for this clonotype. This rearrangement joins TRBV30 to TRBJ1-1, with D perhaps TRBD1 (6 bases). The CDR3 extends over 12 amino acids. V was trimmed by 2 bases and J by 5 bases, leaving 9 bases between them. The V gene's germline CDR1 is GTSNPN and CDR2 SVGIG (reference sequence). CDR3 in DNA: TGTGCCTGGAGTAACACAGGGACTGAAGCTTTCTTT. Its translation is CAWSNTGTEAFF.

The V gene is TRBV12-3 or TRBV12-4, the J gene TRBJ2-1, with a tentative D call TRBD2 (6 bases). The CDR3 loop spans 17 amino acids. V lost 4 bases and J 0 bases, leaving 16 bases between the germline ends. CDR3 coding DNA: TGTGCCAGCAGTTCTCCTAGCGCGTTAAGCTCCTACAATGAGCAGTTCTTC. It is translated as CASSSPSALSSYNEQFF.

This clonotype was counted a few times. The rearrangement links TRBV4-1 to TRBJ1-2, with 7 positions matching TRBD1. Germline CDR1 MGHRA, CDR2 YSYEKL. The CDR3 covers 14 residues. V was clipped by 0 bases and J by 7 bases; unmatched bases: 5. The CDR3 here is CASSQDRAGGGYTF. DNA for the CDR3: TGCGCCAGCAGCCAAGATCGGGCAGGGGGTGGCTACACCTTC.

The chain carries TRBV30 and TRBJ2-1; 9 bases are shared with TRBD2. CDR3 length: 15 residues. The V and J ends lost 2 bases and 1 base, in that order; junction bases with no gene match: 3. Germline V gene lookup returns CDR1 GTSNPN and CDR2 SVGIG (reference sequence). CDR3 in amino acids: CAWSRLAGSYNEQFF. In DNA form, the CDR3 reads TGTGCCTGGAGTAGGCTAGCGGGATCCTACAATGAGCAGTTCTTC.